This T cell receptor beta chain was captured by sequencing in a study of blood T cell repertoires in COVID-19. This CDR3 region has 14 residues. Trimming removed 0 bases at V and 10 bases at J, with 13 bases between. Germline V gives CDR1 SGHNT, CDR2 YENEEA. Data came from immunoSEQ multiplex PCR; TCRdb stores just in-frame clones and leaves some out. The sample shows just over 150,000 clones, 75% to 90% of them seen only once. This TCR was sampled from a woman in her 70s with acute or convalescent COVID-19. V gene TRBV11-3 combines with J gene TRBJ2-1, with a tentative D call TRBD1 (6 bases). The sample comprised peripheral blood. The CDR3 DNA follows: TGTGCCAGCAGCTTAGAGGTTGGTGGGGGCGAGCAGTTCTTC. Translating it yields CASSLEVGGGEQFF.